These 24 T cell receptor beta chains came from one sample sequenced in a study of blood T cell repertoires in COVID-19 (TCRdb year 2020). Receptor amplification or capture employed the immunoSEQ multiplex PCR assay. TCRdb limited this immuneACCESS table to in-frame rearrangements with V and J called. A share of clones is missing; checked studies link under half to unresolved V genes, and the rest is unexplained. The sample table contains fewer than 300,000 clones; only one count was recorded for 88% of them. Around 0.99% of the sample lies in the top ten. Sequencing input: peripheral blood. These TCRs come from a woman in her thirties or forties who had recovered from COVID-19.

The chain carries TRBV14 and TRBJ2-1; 9 bases match TRBD2. Trimming at V came to 5 bases and at J to 5 bases, leaving 10 bases not matched to a gene. The germline gives CDR1 SGHDN, CDR2 FVKESK. This CDR3 has 16 residues. The CDR3 spells CASSGGGLAPNNEQFF. The DNA for the CDR3 is TGTGCCAGCAGCGGGGGAGGACTAGCGCCAAACAATGAGCAGTTCTTC.

The gene calls are TRBV6-5 and TRBJ1-2; the match to TRBD1 covers 7 bases. The V and J ends lost 7 bases and 8 bases, in that order; junction bases with no gene match: 7. The CDR3 runs to 12 residues. Germline CDR1 and CDR2: MNHEY and SVGAGI. The CDR3 bases are TGTGCCAGCACACCAGGGGGGATCGGCTACACCTTC. It specifies CASTPGGIGYTF.

In its sample, this clone was seen a few times. V and J are TRBV19 and TRBJ1-1, with D hard to call. The V and J ends lost 3 bases and 12 bases respectively, with 14 bases between them. This CDR3 spans 12 amino acids. Germline V gene data show CDR1 as LNHDA and CDR2 as SQIVND (reference sequence). CDR3 residues: CASSIFGYRTFF. The CDR3 DNA is TGTGCCAGTAGTATTTTTGGGTACAGAACTTTCTTT. Complete variable domain (other parts from reference TRBV19 and TRBJ1-1): DGGITQSPKYLFRKEGQNVTLSCEQNLNHDAMYWYRQDPGQGLRLIYYSQIVNDFQKGDIAEGYSVSREKKESFPLTVTSAQKNPTAFYLCASSIFGYRTFFGQGTRLTVV.

This clone was counted a single time. The V call is TRBV9, the J call TRBJ2-6; 10 bases map to TRBD2. Germline CDR1 SGDLS, CDR2 YYNGEE. The CDR3 has 16 amino acids. V gave up 3 bases and J gave up 4 bases; unmatched junction bases: 4. The DNA for the CDR3 is TGTGCCAGCAGCGCCGGGACTAGCGAAGGGGCCAACGTCCTGACTTTC. As protein: CASSAGTSEGANVLTF.

V usage is TRBV4-1 and J usage is TRBJ2-1; 10 nucleotides line up with TRBD2. This CDR3 has 15 amino acids. Looked up from germline, CDR1 is MGHRA and CDR2 is YSYEKL. Trimming removed 6 bases from V and 9 bases from J; junction bases left unmatched: 11. In DNA form, the CDR3 reads TGCGCCAGCAGACCAGGACTAGCGGTTAGCGGTGAGCAGTTCTTC. It yields the protein CASRPGLAVSGEQFF.

This clone was seen ten or more times. This chain uses TRBV3-1 (or the pseudogene TRBV3-2) with TRBJ2-4, with D possibly matching TRBD1 (5 bases). Germline V CDR1 and CDR2: LGHDT, YNNKEL (reference sequence). CDR3 length: 18 amino acids. V was clipped by 0 bases and J by 1 base, with 16 bases between them. The CDR3 DNA reads as TGTGCCAGCAGCCAAGATCAGGGCCATCATGAGGCCAAAAACATTCAGTACTTC. The encoded protein is CASSQDQGHHEAKNIQYF.

This clone appeared a single time. The junction departs from the called germline gene at one end, perhaps through a read error. This sequence joins TRBV27 and TRBJ2-5, with D perhaps matching TRBD2 (5 bases). Germline assignment: CDR1 MNHEY and CDR2 SMNVEV (reference sequence). This CDR3 comprises 13 residues. The CDR3 protein is CASSLAPQGTQYF. The DNA of the CDR3 is TGTGCCAGCAGCCTAGCCCCCCAAGGGACCCAGTACTTC.

This clone has only one observation. The gene calls are TRBV18 and TRBJ2-5; D might be TRBD2 (6 bases). Per the germline V gene, CDR1 is KGHSH and CDR2 is LQKENI. The CDR3 spans 13 residues. Trimming pared 3 bases from V and 3 bases from J, leaving 8 bases between. The CDR3 spells CASSPQREETQYF. CDR3 nucleotide sequence: TGTGCCAGCTCACCCCAGCGGGAAGAGACCCAGTACTTC. The whole variable domain, filled in from reference TRBV18 and TRBJ2-5, reads NAGVMQNPRHLVRRRGQEARLRCSPMKGHSHVYWYRQLPEEGLKFMVYLQKENIIDESGMPKERFSAEFPKEGPSILRIQQVVRGDSAAYFCASSPQREETQYFGPGTRLLVL.

The chain recombines TRBV7-2 with TRBJ2-5; TRBD2 matches at 8 bases. Germline loops: CDR1 SGHTA, CDR2 FQGNSA. The CDR3 sequence is 15 residues long. Trimming took 1 base from V and 5 from J; bases not matched to a gene: 6. The CDR3 sequence: CASSLGGPGGETQYF. The CDR3 DNA follows: TGTGCCAGCAGCTTAGGGGGACCGGGAGGGGAGACCCAGTACTTC.

The rearrangement joins TRBV4-2 to TRBJ2-1; 12 bases are shared with TRBD2. V lost 0 bases and J lost 10; bases outside the gene matches: 7. CDR3 length: 16 residues. The germline V gene has CDR1 LGHNA and CDR2 YNFKEQ. For the CDR3, the DNA is TGTGCCAGCAGCCAAGACCCGGGACTAGCGGGCCGAGAGCAGTTCTTC. Amino acids: CASSQDPGLAGREQFF.

V gene TRBV25-1 combines with J gene TRBJ2-5, with 14 bases lining up with TRBD2. Germline trimming cut 6 bases from V and 5 bases from J; bases unmatched to any gene: 5. The CDR3 is 15 residues long. CDR1 MGHDK and CDR2 SYGVNS come from the germline V gene. Here the CDR3 DNA reads TGTGCCAGCAGCAGACTAGCGGGAGGGGGGGAGACCCAGTACTTC. Protein: CASSRLAGGGETQYF.

The chain has TRBV7-8 and TRBJ2-7, with a tentative D call TRBD2 (7 bases). V lost 5 bases, J lost 2 bases, and 16 bases lay in between. CDR1 SGHVS and CDR2 FQNEAQ come from the germline V gene. This CDR3 comprises 15 residues. CDR3: CASSPQAGATYEQYF. CDR3 in DNA: TGTGCCAGCAGCCCCCAGGCGGGGGCGACCTACGAGCAGTACTTC.

The V and J genes are TRBV7-6 and TRBJ2-5; 13 bases are a match to TRBD2. Germline trimming cut 0 bases from V and 4 bases from J; bases unmatched to any gene: 5. Germline V gene data show CDR1 as SGHVS and CDR2 as FNYEAQ. This CDR3 spans 17 amino acids. The CDR3 sequence: CASSLAGLAGARETQYF. The DNA for the CDR3 is TGTGCCAGCAGCTTAGCCGGACTAGCGGGAGCCAGAGAGACCCAGTACTTC.

This chain uses TRBV4-1 with TRBJ2-1; the D is unclear. The CDR3 length is 14 residues. Germline CDR1 is MGHRA and CDR2 is YSYEKL. Trimming pared 4 bases from V and 6 bases from J, leaving 13 bases between. The CDR3 loop reads CASSPGWSRNEQFF. CDR3 nucleotide sequence: TGCGCCAGCAGCCCCGGGTGGAGCCGCAATGAGCAGTTCTTC.

This rearrangement joins TRBV6-5 to TRBJ1-5; 9 nucleotides line up with TRBD1. The CDR3 totals 14 residues. V gave up 6 bases and J gave up 6 bases; unmatched junction bases: 6. In germline, CDR1 is MNHEY, CDR2 SVGAGI. This chain's CDR3 is CASRGTGPRQPQHF. The CDR3 DNA is TGTGCCAGCAGGGGGACAGGGCCCCGTCAGCCCCAGCATTTT.

V gene TRBV30 combines with J gene TRBJ1-6, with D possibly matching TRBD1 (6 bases). Germline V gene lookup returns CDR1 GTSNPN and CDR2 SVGIG (reference sequence). The ends were cut back, 4 bases at V and 7 bases at J, with 14 bases in the middle. The CDR3 is made up of 14 amino acids. The DNA of the CDR3 is TGTGCCTGGACCACGGGACACCCCAATTCACCCCTCCACTTT. It translates to CAWTTGHPNSPLHF.

V is TRBV19 and J is TRBJ2-2, with unresolved D. Germline V gene lookup returns CDR1 LNHDA and CDR2 SQIVND (reference sequence). This CDR3 has 13 amino acids. The V end was cut by 6 bases, the J end by 7 bases, with 12 bases between. For the CDR3, the DNA is TGTGCCAGTAGGGAACGACATGTCGGGGAGCTGTTTTTT. Protein sequence: CASRERHVGELFF.

This chain links TRBV5-4 with TRBJ2-3; TRBD1 might be the D (6 bases). The CDR3 has 13 residues. Germline CDR1 reads SGHNT; CDR2 reads YYREEE (reference sequence). V gave up 4 bases and J gave up 5 bases, with 11 bases separating them. CDR3 sequence: CASSPRGGDTQYF. The CDR3, as DNA: TGTGCCAGCAGCCCTCGAGGGGGAGATACGCAGTATTTT.

The chain is built from TRBV7-8 and TRBJ2-6; the match to TRBD1 covers 7 bases. The junction had 7 bases not matched to a gene; V was cut back by 5 bases and J by 0 bases. This CDR3 has 17 residues. CDR1 is SGHVS, CDR2 FQNEAQ, per germline. CDR3 DNA: TGTGCCAGCAGCACCGGGACAGCGTACTCTGGGGCCAACGTCCTGACTTTC. Encoded protein: CASSTGTAYSGANVLTF.

The chain joins TRBV7-6 to TRBJ2-5; TRBD2 is a possible D gene (5 bases). Germline-derived CDR1 and CDR2 are SGHVS and FNYEAQ. The CDR3 contains 12 residues. Between the trimmed V and J ends, which lost 5 bases and 7 bases, there was a span of 11 bases. CDR3 in DNA: TGTGCCAGCAGCCGAGATGCGGGGACCCAGTACTTC. It yields the protein CASSRDAGTQYF.

The rearrangement uses TRBV18 and TRBJ2-5, with 9 bases matching TRBD2. V dropped 2 bases and J dropped 5; count of bases not matched to a gene: 6. Looked up from germline, CDR1 is KGHSH and CDR2 is LQKENI. This CDR3 is 15 amino acids long. CDR3 DNA: TGTGCCAGCTCACCAGGAGCGGGAGGCCGGGAGACCCAGTACTTC. Protein product: CASSPGAGGRETQYF.

The CDR3 sequence is CASSVGGGAGAHYEQYF. In DNA, the CDR3 is TGTGCCAGCAGCGTAGGGGGCGGGGCGGGAGCGCACTACGAGCAGTACTTC. The chain recombines TRBV9 with TRBJ2-7, with 7 bases fitting TRBD2. The germline gives CDR1 SGDLS, CDR2 YYNGEE. This CDR3 has 17 residues. The V and J ends lost 0 bases and 3 bases, in that order; junction bases with no gene match: 12.

V gene TRBV18 combines with J gene TRBJ1-6; possibly TRBD1 for D (5 bases). Germline CDR1 KGHSH, CDR2 LQKENI. V was clipped by 3 bases and J by 10 bases, with 19 bases between them. This CDR3 is 16 amino acids long. The CDR3 spells CASSPPGSTGVSPLHF. CDR3 nucleotide sequence: TGTGCCAGCTCACCGCCGGGCTCAACGGGGGTATCACCCCTCCACTTT.

The rearrangement uses TRBV29-1 and TRBJ2-3; TRBD2 agrees at 7 bases. Per germline, CDR1 SQVTM and CDR2 ANQGSEA. The CDR3 has 17 amino acids. After removal of 5 bases from V and 0 bases from J, the junction contained 14 bases not matched to a gene. CDR3 DNA sequence: TGCAGCGTTCAGGTGGCGCGGGAGTCCTCTAGCACAGATACGCAGTATTTT. Translation: CSVQVARESSSTDTQYF.